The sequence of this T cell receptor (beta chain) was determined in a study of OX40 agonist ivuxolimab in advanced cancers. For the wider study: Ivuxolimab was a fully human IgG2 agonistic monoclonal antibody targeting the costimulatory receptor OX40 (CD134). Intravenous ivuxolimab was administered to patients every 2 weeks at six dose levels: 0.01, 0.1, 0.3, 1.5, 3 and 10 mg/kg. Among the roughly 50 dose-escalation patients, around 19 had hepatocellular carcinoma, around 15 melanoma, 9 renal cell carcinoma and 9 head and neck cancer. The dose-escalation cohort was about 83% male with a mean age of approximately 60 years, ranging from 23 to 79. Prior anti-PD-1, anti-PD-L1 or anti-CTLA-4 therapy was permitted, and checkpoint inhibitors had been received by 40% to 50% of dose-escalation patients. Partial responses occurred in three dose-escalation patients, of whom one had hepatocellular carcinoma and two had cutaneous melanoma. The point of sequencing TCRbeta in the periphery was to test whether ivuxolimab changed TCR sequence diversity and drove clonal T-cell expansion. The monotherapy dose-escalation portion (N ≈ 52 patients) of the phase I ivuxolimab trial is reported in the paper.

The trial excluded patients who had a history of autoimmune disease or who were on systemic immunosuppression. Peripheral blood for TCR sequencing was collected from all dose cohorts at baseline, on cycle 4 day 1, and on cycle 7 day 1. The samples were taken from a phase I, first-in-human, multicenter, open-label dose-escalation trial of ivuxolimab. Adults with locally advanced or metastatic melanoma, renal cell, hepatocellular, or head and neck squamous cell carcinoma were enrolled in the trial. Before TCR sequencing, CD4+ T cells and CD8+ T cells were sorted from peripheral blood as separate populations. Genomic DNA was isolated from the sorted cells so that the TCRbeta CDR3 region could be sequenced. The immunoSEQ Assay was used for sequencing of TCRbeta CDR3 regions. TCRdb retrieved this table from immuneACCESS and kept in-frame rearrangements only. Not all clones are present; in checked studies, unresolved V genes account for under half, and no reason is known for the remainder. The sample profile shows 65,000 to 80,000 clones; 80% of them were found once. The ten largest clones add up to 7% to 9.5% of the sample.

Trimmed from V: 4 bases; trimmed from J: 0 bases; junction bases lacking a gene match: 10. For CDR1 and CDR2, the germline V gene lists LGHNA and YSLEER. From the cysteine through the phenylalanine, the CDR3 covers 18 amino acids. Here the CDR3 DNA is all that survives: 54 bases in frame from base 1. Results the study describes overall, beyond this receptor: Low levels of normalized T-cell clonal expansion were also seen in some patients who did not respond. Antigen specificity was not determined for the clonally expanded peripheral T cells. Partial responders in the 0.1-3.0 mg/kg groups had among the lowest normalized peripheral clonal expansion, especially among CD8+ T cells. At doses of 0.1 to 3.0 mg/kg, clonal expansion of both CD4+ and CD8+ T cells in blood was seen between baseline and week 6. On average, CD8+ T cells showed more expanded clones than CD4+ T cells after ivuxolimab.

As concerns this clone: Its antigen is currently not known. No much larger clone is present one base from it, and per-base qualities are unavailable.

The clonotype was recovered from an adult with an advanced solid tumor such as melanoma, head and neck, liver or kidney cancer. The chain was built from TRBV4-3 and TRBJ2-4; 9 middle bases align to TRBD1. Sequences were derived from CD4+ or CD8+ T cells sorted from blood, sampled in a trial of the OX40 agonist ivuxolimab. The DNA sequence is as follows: TGCGCCAGCAGCCCGGGGACAGGGAAGGTGTCAGCCAAAAACATTCAGTACTTC. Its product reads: CASSPGTGKVSAKNIQYF.